Below are 15 T cell receptor beta chains sequenced from a single sample in a study of T cell responses to AZD1222 COVID-19 vaccine. Assay used: immunoSEQ multiplex PCR; TCRdb lists only in-frame clones, some missing. The repertoire consists of roughly 200,000 clones, with just over 90% occurring once and the leading ten covering less than 2%. The sequencing used peripheral blood, collected 28 days after the second AZD1222 dose. All receptors derive from an adult who received the AZD1222 COVID-19 vaccine.

The rearrangement joins TRBV10-2 to TRBJ1-2; D not certain. Germline V CDR1 and CDR2: WSHSY, SAAADI. The ends were cut back, 5 bases at V and 4 bases at J, with 8 bases in the middle. This CDR3 spans 12 amino acids. The CDR3 DNA sequence: TGCGCCAGCAGTCCGGATTTCTATGGCTACACCTTC. This gives the protein CASSPDFYGYTF.

The J gene is TRBJ2-3, the V gene TRBV29-1; TRBD2 matches 14 bases. Germline CDR1 SQVTM, CDR2 ANQGSEA. V shed 6 bases and J 0 bases; nucleotides not matched to a gene: 5. The CDR3 extends over 16 amino acids. CDR3 nucleotide sequence: TGCAGCGTCGCGGGACTAGCGGGGGATAGCACAGATACGCAGTATTTT. Translating it yields CSVAGLAGDSTDTQYF.

The rearrangement links TRBV9 to TRBJ2-2; D is uncertain. V lost 4 bases and J lost 8, with 15 bases in between. Germline lookup yields CDR1 SGDLS and CDR2 YYNGEE. This CDR3 is built from 14 residues. CDR3 nucleotide sequence: TGTGCCAGCAGCCCCCGGCCTCAGTGGGGGGAGCTGTTTTTT. Translating gives CASSPRPQWGELFF.

The gene calls are TRBV24-1 and TRBJ2-3; D unresolved. The germline CDR1 and CDR2 sequences are KGHDR and SFDVKD. V was shortened by 4 bases and J by 5 bases, with 9 bases between the two germline ends. The CDR3 contains 13 residues. The CDR3 DNA reads as TGTGCCACCAGTGAGGTGGGCGGAGATACGCAGTATTTT. This sequence encodes CATSEVGGDTQYF.

The chain joins TRBV18 to TRBJ2-4; D may be TRBD1 or TRBD2 (7 bases each). V lost 3 bases, J lost 7 bases, and 13 bases lay in between. CDR1 and CDR2 from the germline V gene are KGHSH and LQKENI. The CDR3 is 14 residues long. The CDR3 spells CASSPGEGANIQYF. The CDR3 DNA reads as TGTGCCAGCTCACCGGGGGAGGGGGCGAACATTCAGTACTTC.

This clone has more than one count but fewer than ten. This chain joins TRBV19 and TRBJ1-1, with a tentative D call TRBD1 (5 bases). This CDR3 spans 12 amino acids. V was shortened by 7 bases and J by 5 bases, with 11 bases between the two germline ends. Germline V gene lookup returns CDR1 LNHDA and CDR2 SQIVND (reference sequence). CDR3 sequence (DNA): TGTGCCAGTAACGTTCAGGGAACTGAAGCTTTCTTT. Its translation is CASNVQGTEAFF.

The genes are TRBV15 and TRBJ2-5; the D gene is possibly TRBD2 (6 bases). Deletions cut 5 bases from V and 4 bases from J, with 20 bases between. The CDR3 covers 16 residues. The germline V gene encodes CDR1 LNHNV and CDR2 YYDKDF (reference sequence). The CDR3 nucleotides read TGTGCCACCAGCTCCCCCCTAGCGCAAACGAGAGAGACCCAGTACTTC. Translated, it gives CATSSPLAQTRETQYF. Full variable domain (remainder filled in from reference TRBV15 and TRBJ2-5): DAMVIQNPRYQVTQFGKPVTLSCSQTLNHNVMYWYQQKSSQAPKLLFHYYDKDFNNEADTPDNFQSRRPNTSFCFLDIRSPGLGDTAMYLCATSSPLAQTRETQYFGPGTRLLVL.

With regard to this clone: The same CDR3 arises from other DNA sequences in this sample as well. The CDR3 DNA follows: TGTGCCAGCAGCCCACCGGGGCCCTTCAATGAGCAGTTCTTC. Translating it yields CASSPPGPFNEQFF. The chain links TRBV5-6 to TRBJ2-1; TRBD1 or TRBD2 may be the D gene (5 bases each). This CDR3 has 14 residues. The germline CDR1 and CDR2 sequences are SGHDT and YYEEEE. The ends were cut back, 4 bases at V and 6 bases at J, with 14 bases in the middle.

The chain couples TRBV5-4 to TRBJ2-5; D is uncertain. The V gene lost 1 base and the J gene lost 1 base, with 8 bases spanning the gap. Germline CDR1 reads SGHNT; CDR2 reads YYREEE (reference sequence). The CDR3 covers 14 residues. CDR3 nucleotide sequence: TGTGCCAGCAGCTTGCGTTTGGTCCAAGAGACCCAGTACTTC. Its translation is CASSLRLVQETQYF.

V usage is TRBV4-3 and J usage is TRBJ1-5; no clear D. Germline assignment: CDR1 LGHNA and CDR2 YSLEER. The CDR3 consists of 14 residues. The V and J ends lost 0 bases and 4 bases respectively, with 7 bases between them. CDR3 amino acids: CASSQDRSNQPQHF. CDR3 DNA sequence: TGCGCCAGCAGCCAAGATCGGTCTAATCAGCCCCAGCATTTT.

This chain links TRBV18 with TRBJ2-7; D could derive from TRBD1 or TRBD2 (5 bases each). Germline loops: CDR1 KGHSH, CDR2 LQKENI. V was cut by 6 bases and J by 2 bases, with 14 bases left in between. This CDR3 spans 14 amino acids. The CDR3 here is CASSYGTSTYEQYF. The CDR3 nucleotides read TGTGCCAGCTCTTACGGGACGTCTACCTACGAGCAGTACTTC.

This chain links TRBV7-3 with TRBJ2-1, with no clear D. The CDR3 loop spans 16 amino acids. Germline CDR1 SGHTA, CDR2 FQGTGA. Trimming stripped 2 bases from V and 0 bases from J, with 11 bases between. The CDR3 spells CASSLLGPSSYNEQFF. As DNA, the CDR3 is TGTGCCAGCAGCTTATTAGGGCCGAGCTCCTACAATGAGCAGTTCTTC.

J is TRBJ2-7 and V is TRBV18, with 7 bases identical to TRBD1. Germline values: CDR1 KGHSH, CDR2 LQKENI. J was trimmed by 5 bases and V by 4 bases; bases with no gene match: 5. The CDR3 loop spans 13 amino acids. For the CDR3, the DNA is TGTGCCAGCTCACGGGACAGAGCCGACGAGCAGTACTTC. Its translation: CASSRDRADEQYF.

The chain carries TRBV2 and TRBJ1-5; TRBD1 is a possible D gene (5 bases). From germline, CDR1 is SNHLY and CDR2 FYNNEI. V was cut by 7 bases and J by 3 bases, with 13 bases left in between. The CDR3 runs to 14 residues. CDR3 DNA sequence: TGTGCCAGCAATTCTCAGGGACTCAATCAGCCCCAGCATTTT. Translating it yields CASNSQGLNQPQHF.

This chain links TRBV30 with TRBJ1-2; weak D call: TRBD1 (5 bases). The V and J ends lost 0 bases and 12 bases respectively, with 17 bases between them. Per the germline V gene, CDR1 is GTSNPN and CDR2 is SVGIG (reference sequence). There are 13 residues in the CDR3. As DNA, the CDR3 is TGTGCCTGGAGTGTAGGGACGGAAGTTTCGGACACCTTC. Its protein product is CAWSVGTEVSDTF.